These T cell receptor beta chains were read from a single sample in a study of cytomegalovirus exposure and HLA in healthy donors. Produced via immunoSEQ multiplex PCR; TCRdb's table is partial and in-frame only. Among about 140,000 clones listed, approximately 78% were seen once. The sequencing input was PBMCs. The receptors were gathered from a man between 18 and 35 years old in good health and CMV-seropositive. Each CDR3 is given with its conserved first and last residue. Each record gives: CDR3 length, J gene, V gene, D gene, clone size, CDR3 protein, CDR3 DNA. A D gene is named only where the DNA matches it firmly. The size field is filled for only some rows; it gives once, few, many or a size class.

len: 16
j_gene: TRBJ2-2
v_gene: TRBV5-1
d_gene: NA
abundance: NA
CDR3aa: CASSLLIGGSTGELFF
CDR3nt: TGCGCCAGCAGCTTGTTAATAGGGGGTAGCACCGGGGAGCTGTTTTTT

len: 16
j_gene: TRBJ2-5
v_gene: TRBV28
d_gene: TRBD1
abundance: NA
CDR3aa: CASSQPRTGLRETQYF
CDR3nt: TGTGCCAGCAGCCAACCCCGGACAGGGCTAAGGGAGACCCAGTACTTC

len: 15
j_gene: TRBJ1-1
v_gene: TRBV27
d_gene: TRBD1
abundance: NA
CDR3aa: CASSPRARQGTEAFF
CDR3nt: TGTGCCAGCAGTCCCCGGGCCCGACAGGGGACTGAAGCTTTCTTT

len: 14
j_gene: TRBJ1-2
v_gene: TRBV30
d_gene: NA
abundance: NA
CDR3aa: CAWKDTRAGEGYTF
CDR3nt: TGTGCCTGGAAAGACACACGCGCCGGTGAAGGCTACACCTTC

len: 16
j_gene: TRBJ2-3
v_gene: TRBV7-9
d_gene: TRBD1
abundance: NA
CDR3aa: CASSRSTGGGTDTQYF
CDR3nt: TGTGCCAGCAGCCGGTCGACAGGGGGCGGCACAGATACGCAGTATTTT

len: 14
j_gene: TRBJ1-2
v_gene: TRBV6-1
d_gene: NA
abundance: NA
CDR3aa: CASSEASHRDGYTF
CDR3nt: TGTGCCAGCAGTGAAGCAAGCCACAGGGACGGCTACACCTTC

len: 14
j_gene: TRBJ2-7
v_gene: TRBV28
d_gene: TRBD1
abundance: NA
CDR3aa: CASSLNRGKAEQYF
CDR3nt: TGTGCCAGCAGTTTAAACAGGGGGAAGGCCGAGCAGTACTTC

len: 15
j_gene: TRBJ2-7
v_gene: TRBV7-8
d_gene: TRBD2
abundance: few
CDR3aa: CASSAGLAVTYEQYF
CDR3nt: TGTGCCAGCAGCGCGGGACTAGCGGTTACCTACGAGCAGTACTTC

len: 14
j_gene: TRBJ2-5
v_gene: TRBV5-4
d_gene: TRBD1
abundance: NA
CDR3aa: CASSLGDRDETQYF
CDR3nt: TGTGCCAGCAGCTTGGGGGACAGGGATGAGACCCAGTACTTC

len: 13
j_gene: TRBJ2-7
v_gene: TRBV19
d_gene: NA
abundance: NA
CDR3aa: CASSQGGLLEQYF
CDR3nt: TGTGCCAGTAGTCAGGGGGGCCTCCTCGAGCAGTACTTC

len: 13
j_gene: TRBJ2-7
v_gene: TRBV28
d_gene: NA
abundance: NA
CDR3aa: CASWGDPTYEQYF
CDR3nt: TGTGCCAGCTGGGGGGATCCAACCTACGAGCAGTACTTC

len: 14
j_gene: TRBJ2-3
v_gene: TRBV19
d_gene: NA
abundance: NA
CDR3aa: CASSFLGGADTQYF
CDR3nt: TGTGCCAGTAGTTTCCTCGGAGGCGCGGATACGCAGTATTTT

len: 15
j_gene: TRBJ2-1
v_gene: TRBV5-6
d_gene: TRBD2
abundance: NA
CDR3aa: CASSSPRTSFNEQFF
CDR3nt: TGTGCCAGCAGCTCCCCCCGGACTAGTTTTAATGAGCAGTTCTTC

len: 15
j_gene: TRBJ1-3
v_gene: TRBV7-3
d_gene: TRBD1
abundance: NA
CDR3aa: CASSSTGGEGNTIYF
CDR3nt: TGTGCCAGCAGCTCCACAGGGGGAGAGGGAAACACCATATATTTT

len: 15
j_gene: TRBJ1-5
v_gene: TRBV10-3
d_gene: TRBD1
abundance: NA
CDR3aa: CAISESDRQNQPQHF
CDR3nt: TGTGCCATCAGTGAGTCGGACAGGCAGAATCAGCCCCAGCATTTT

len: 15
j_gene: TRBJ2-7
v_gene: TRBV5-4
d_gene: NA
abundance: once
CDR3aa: CASSPGGSGSYEQYF
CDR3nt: TGTGCCAGCAGCCCCGGGGGTAGCGGATCCTACGAGCAGTACTTC

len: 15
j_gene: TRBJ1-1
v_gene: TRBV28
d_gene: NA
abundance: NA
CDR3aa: CASSLMRKLNTEAFF
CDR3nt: TGTGCCAGCAGTTTAATGAGGAAGTTGAACACTGAAGCTTTCTTT

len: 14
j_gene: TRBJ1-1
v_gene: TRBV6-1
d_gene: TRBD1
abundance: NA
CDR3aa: CASIPLRDSREAFF
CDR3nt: TGTGCCAGCATCCCCCTCCGGGACAGTCGTGAAGCTTTCTTT

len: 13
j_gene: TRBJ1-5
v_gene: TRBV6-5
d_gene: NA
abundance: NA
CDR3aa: CAVQEDTNQPQHF
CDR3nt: TGTGCCGTGCAAGAGGATACCAATCAGCCCCAGCATTTT

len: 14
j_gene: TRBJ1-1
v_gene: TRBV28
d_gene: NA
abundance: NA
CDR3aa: CASRVPQGRTEAFF
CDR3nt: TGTGCCAGCAGAGTCCCGCAGGGTAGGACTGAAGCTTTCTTT

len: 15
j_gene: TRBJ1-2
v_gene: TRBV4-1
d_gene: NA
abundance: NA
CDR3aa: CASSQDTGTNYGYTF
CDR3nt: TGCGCCAGCAGCCAAGATACGGGGACTAACTATGGCTACACCTTC

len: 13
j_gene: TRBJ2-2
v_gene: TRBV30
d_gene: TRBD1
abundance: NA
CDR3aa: CAWFGQGAGELFF
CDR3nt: TGTGCCTGGTTCGGACAGGGGGCCGGGGAGCTGTTTTTT

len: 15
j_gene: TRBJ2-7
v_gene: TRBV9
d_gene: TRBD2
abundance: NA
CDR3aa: CASSVATGGWHEQYF
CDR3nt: TGTGCCAGCAGCGTAGCTACGGGGGGATGGCACGAGCAGTACTTC

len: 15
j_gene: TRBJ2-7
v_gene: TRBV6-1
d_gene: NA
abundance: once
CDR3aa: CASSAQFQGTHEQYF
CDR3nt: TGTGCCAGCAGCGCCCAATTTCAGGGGACCCACGAGCAGTACTTC

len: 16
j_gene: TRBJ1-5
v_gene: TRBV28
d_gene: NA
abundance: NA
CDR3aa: CASSFGGPRVNQPQHF
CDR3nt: TGTGCCAGCAGTTTTGGCGGCCCCAGGGTCAATCAGCCCCAGCATTTT

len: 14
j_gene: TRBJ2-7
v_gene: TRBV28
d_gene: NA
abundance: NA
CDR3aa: CASSPEVLTYEQYF
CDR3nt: TGTGCCAGCAGTCCCGAGGTACTCACCTACGAGCAGTACTTC

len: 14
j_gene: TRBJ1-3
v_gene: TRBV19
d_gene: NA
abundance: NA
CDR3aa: CASSMSGSGNTIYF
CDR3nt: TGTGCCAGTAGTATGAGCGGGTCTGGAAACACCATATATTTT

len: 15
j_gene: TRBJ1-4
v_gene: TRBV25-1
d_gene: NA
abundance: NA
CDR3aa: CASSSRQETNEKLFF
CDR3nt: TGTGCCAGCAGTTCGCGACAGGAAACTAATGAAAAACTGTTTTTT

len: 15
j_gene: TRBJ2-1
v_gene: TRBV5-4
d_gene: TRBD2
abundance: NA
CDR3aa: CASSIGTSGYNEQFF
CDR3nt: TGTGCCAGCAGCATTGGGACTAGCGGCTACAATGAGCAGTTCTTC

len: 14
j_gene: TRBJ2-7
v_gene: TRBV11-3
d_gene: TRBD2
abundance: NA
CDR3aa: CASSLGAGADEQYF
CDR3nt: TGTGCCAGCAGCTTAGGGGCGGGAGCGGACGAGCAGTACTTC

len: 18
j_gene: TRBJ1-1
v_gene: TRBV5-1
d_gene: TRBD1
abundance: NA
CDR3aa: CASSLGYRGNILGTEAFF
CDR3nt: TGCGCCAGCAGCTTGGGATACAGGGGGAATATCCTGGGGACTGAAGCTTTCTTT

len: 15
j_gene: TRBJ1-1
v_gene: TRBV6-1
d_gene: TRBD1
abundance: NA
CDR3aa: CASSTQTGGHTEAFF
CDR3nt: TGTGCCAGCAGTACTCAGACAGGGGGACACACTGAAGCTTTCTTT

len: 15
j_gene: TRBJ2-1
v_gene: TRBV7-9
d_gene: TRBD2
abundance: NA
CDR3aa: CSSSLTLAVYNEQFF
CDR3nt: TGTTCCAGCAGCTTAACCCTAGCGGTCTACAATGAGCAGTTCTTC

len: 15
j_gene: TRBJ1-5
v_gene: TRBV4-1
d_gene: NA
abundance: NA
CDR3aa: CASSQAPGDVQPQHF
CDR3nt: TGCGCCAGCAGCCAAGCTCCAGGGGATGTTCAGCCCCAGCATTTT

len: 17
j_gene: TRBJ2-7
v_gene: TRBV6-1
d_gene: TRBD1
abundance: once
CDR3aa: CASSETLGQGGIGEQYF
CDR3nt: TGTGCCAGCAGTGAAACTCTGGGACAGGGTGGAATAGGCGAGCAGTACTTC

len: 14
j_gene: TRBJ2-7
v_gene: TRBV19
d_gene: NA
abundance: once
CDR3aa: CASSPAGATYEQYF
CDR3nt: TGTGCCAGTAGTCCTGCGGGGGCGACCTACGAGCAGTACTTC

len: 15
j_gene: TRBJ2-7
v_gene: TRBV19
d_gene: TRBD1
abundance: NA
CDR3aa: CASSLEGQGHYEQYF
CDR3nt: TGTGCCAGTAGTTTAGAGGGACAGGGGCACTACGAGCAGTACTTC

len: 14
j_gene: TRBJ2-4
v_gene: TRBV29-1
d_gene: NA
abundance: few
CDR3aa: CSVEEGTGKNIQYF
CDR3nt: TGCAGCGTTGAAGAGGGCACGGGAAAAAACATTCAGTACTTC

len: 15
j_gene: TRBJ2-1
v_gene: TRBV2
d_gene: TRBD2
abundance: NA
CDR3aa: CASIFGTSGGNEQFF
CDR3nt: TGTGCCAGCATATTCGGGACTAGCGGGGGGAATGAGCAGTTCTTC

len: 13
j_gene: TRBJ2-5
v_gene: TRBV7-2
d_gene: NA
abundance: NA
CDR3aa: CATTYRVSGTQYF
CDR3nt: TGTGCCACCACCTACAGGGTATCGGGGACCCAGTACTTC

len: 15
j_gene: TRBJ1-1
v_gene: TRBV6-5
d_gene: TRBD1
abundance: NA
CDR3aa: CASSYSNRGDTEAFF
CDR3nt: TGTGCCAGCAGTTACTCGAACAGGGGCGACACTGAAGCTTTCTTT

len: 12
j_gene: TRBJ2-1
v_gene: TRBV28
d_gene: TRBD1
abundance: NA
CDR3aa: CASGTGGFGLFF
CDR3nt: TGTGCCAGCGGGACAGGGGGCTTTGGCCTGTTCTTC

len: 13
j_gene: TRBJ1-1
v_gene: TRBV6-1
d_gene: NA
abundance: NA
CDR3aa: CASTATLNTEAFF
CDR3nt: TGTGCCAGCACGGCGACACTGAACACTGAAGCTTTCTTT

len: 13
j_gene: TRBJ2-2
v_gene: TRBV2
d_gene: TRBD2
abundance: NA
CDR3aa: CASGGRGTGELFF
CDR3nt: TGTGCCAGCGGCGGGAGAGGGACCGGGGAGCTGTTTTTT

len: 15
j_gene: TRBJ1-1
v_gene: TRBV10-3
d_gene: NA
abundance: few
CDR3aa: CAIKSTDGENTEAFF
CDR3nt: TGTGCCATCAAATCAACAGACGGCGAGAACACTGAAGCTTTCTTT

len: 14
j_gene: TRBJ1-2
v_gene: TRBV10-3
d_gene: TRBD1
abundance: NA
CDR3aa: CAISERTGALSVTF
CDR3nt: TGTGCCATCAGTGAGCGAACAGGGGCCCTCTCGGTCACCTTC

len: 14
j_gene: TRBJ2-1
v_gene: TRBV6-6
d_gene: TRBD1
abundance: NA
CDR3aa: CASSTGQGRWEQFF
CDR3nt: TGTGCCAGCAGTACTGGACAGGGCCGATGGGAGCAGTTCTTC

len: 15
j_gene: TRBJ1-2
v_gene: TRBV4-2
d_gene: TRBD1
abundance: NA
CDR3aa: CASSQETGTDYGYTF
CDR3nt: TGTGCCAGCAGCCAAGAAACCGGGACAGATTATGGCTACACCTTC

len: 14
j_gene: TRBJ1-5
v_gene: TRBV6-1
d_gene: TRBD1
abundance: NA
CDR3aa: CASSDRGREQPQHF
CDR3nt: TGTGCCAGCAGTGACAGGGGGCGAGAGCAGCCCCAGCATTTT

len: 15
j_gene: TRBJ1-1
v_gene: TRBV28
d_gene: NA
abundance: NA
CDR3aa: CASSLRGWGDTEAFF
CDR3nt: TGTGCCAGCAGTTTAAGGGGCTGGGGGGACACTGAAGCTTTCTTT

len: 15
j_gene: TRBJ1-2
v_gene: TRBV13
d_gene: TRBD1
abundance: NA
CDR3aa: CASSGEGAPGGSYTF
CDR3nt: TGTGCCAGCAGCGGAGAGGGTGCGCCAGGGGGCAGCTACACCTTC

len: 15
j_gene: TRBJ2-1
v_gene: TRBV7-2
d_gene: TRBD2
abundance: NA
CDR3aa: CASSLLASGYNEQFF
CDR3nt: TGTGCCAGCAGCTTACTCGCTAGCGGCTACAATGAGCAGTTCTTC

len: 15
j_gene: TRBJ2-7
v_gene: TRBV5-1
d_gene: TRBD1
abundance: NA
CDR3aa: CASNYRGGSGYEQYF
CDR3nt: TGCGCCAGCAATTACAGGGGCGGCTCTGGATACGAGCAGTACTTC

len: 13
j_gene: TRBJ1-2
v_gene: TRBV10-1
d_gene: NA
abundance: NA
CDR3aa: CASSESPSYGYTF
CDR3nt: TGCGCCAGCAGTGAGTCTCCCAGCTATGGCTACACCTTC

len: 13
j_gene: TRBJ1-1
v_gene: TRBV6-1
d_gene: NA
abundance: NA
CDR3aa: CASITKSDTEAFF
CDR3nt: TGTGCCAGCATCACGAAGTCGGACACTGAAGCTTTCTTT

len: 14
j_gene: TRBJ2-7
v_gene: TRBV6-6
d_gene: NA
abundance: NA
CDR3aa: CASSYGPRGYEQYF
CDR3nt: TGTGCCAGCAGTTACGGCCCCCGGGGCTACGAGCAGTACTTC